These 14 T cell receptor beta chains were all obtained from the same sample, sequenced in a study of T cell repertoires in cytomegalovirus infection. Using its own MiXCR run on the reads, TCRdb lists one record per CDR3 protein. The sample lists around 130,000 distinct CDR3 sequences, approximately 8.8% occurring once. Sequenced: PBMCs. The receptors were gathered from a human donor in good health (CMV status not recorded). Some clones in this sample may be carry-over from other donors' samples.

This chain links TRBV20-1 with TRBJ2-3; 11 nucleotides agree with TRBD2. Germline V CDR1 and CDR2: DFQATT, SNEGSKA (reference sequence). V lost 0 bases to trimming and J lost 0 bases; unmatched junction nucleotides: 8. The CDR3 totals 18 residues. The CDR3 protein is CSAREVASGGLSTDTQYF. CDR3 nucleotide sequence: TGCAGTGCTAGAGAGGTGGCTAGCGGGGGGCTGAGCACAGATACGCAGTATTTT.

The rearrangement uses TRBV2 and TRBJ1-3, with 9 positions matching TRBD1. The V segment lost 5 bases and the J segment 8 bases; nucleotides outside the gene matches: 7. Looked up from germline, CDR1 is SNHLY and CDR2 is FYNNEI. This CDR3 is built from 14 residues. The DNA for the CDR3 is TGTGCCAGCAGTCAAGGGACAGGGAGGGACACCATATATTTT. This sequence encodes CASSQGTGRDTIYF.

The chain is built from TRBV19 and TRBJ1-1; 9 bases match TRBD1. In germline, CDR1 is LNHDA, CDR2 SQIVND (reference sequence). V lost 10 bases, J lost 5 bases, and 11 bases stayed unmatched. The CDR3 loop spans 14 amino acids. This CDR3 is CAIPPGQGRTEAFF. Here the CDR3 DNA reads TGTGCCATTCCACCGGGACAGGGAAGGACTGAAGCTTTCTTT.

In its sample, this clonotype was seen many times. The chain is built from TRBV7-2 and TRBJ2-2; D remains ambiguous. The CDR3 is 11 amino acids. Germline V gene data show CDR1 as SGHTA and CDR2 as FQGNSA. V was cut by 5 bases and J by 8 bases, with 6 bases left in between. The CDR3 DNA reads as TGTGCCAGCAGCCAACTTGGGGAGCTGTTTTTT. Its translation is CASSQLGELFF.

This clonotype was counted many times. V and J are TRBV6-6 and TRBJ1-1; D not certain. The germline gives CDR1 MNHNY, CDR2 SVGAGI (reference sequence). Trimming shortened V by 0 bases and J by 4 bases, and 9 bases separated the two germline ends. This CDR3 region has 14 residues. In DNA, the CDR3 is TGTGCCAGCAGTTACTCACCGGAACTCACTGAAGCTTTCTTT. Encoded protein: CASSYSPELTEAFF.

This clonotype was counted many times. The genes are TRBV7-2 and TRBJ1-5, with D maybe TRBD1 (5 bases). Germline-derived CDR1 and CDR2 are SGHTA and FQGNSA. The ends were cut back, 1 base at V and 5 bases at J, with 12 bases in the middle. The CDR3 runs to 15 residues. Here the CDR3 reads CASSLEAGNYQPQHF. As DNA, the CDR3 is TGTGCCAGCAGCTTAGAGGCAGGGAACTATCAGCCCCAGCATTTT.

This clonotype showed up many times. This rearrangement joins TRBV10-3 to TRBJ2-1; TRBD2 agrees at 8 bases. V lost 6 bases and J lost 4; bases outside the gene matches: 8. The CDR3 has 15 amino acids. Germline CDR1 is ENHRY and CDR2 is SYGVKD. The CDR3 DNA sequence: TGTGCCATCAGCGCAGTTGCGGGGGGATACAATGAGCAGTTCTTC. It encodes CAISAVAGGYNEQFF.

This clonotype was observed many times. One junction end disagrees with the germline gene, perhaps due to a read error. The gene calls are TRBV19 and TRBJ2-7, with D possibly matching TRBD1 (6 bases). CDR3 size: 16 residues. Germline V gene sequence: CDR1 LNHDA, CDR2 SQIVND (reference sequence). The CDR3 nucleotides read TGTGCCAGTAGTACCCAACAGGAATCCCCGACAGGCCGCCGGAACTTC. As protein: CASSTQQESPTGRRNF.

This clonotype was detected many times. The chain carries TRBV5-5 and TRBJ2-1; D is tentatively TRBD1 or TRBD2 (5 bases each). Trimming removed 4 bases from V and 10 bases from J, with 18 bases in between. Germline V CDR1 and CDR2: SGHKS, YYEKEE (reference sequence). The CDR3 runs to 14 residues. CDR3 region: CASSRFGTAGEQFF. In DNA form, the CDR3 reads TGTGCCAGCAGCCGGTTCGGGACCGCCGGAGAGCAGTTCTTC.

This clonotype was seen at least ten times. In DNA form, the CDR3 reads TGTGCCAGCAGCCCCCGGGTAGGGGGGGCCAACGAGCAGTACTTC. It encodes CASSPRVGGANEQYF. The chain combines TRBV11-3 with TRBJ2-7; TRBD2 might be the D (7 bases). This CDR3 has 15 residues. Germline V gene lookup returns CDR1 SGHNT and CDR2 YENEEA. Deletions cut 5 bases from V and 5 bases from J, with 19 bases between.

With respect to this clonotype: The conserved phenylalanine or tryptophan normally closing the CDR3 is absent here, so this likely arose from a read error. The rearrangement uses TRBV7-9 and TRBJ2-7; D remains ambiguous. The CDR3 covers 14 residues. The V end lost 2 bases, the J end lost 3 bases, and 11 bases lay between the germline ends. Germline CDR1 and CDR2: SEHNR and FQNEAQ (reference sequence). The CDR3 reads CASSLTQSYYEQYL. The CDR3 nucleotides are TGTGCCAGCAGCTTAACACAGTCGTACTACGAGCAGTACCTC.

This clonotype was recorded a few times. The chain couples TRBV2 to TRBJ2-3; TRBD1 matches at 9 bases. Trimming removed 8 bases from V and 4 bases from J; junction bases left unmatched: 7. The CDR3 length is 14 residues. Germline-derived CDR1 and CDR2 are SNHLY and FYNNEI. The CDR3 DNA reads TGTGCCAGCGGGGGGACAGGGAGTTCAGATACGCAGTATTTT. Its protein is CASGGTGSSDTQYF.

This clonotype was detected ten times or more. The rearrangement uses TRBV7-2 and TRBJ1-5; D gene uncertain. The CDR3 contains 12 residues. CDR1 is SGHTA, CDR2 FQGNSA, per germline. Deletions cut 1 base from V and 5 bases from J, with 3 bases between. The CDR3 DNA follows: TGTGCCAGCAGCTTAGTAGATCAGCCCCAGCATTTT. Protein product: CASSLVDQPQHF.

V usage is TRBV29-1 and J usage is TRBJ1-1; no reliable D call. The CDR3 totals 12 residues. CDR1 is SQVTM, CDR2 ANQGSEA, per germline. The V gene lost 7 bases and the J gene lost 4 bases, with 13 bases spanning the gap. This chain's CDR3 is CSDDPGGTEAFF. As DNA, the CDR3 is TGCAGCGACGATCCGGGTGGCACTGAAGCTTTCTTT.